This T cell receptor (beta chain) was found in a study of Ad26.COV2.S vaccination and SARS-CoV-2 variants. Across the whole study: It was the COV1001 Ad26.COV2.S trial arm that included the donor. Recipients of Ad26.COV2.S got it intramuscularly, once or twice 56 days apart.

CDR1 is MNHEY and CDR2 is SVGAGI in the germline V gene. CDR3 length equals 14 residues. Trimming removed 7 bases from V and 10 bases from J, with 17 bases in between. On this clone: What it recognizes is unknown.

General study results and limits: Measurements of TCR breadth and depth may have given underestimates of the total T cell responses.

Sample treatment: about 20 received Ad26.COV2.S at low or high dose, single or two shots; about 5 received placebo; per-sample allocation not given. Sampling happened 63 days after the first vaccine or placebo injection. Generated by immunoSEQ multiplex PCR, the TCRdb table keeps only in-frame clones and is missing some. The table records about 350,000 clones, approximately 86% of them present only once. The sequences come from peripheral blood, collected in a trial of Ad26.COV2.S vaccine versus placebo. V usage is TRBV6-5 and J usage is TRBJ1-6; TRBD1 is a possible D gene (6 bases). This TCR came from a person between 18 and 60 years old who received the Ad26.COV2.S COVID-19 vaccine or a placebo. CDR3 sequence: CASTVQGIGSPLHF. CDR3 nucleotide sequence: TGTGCCAGCACCGTACAGGGAATCGGCTCACCCCTCCACTTT.